This entry features one TCR beta chain sequence. The antigen this receptor binds is unknown. No clone much larger than this one lies a single base away; base qualities are absent. The sample belongs to a study of T cells in Graves' hyperthyroidism and ophthalmopathy (dated by TCRdb to the late 2010s). For context, the study as a whole: Peripheral blood was collected at initial diagnosis, before any treatment. TCR V-J signatures able to tell the groups apart were searched for in a discovery cohort of 90 to 100 patients, of whom about 40 had Graves' ophthalmopathy and more than 55 had stable Graves' hyperthyroidism. Prospective prediction of ophthalmopathy was tested in an independent validation cohort of 18 to 20 hyperthyroidism patients and 17 patients who later progressed to ophthalmopathy. The approximately 100 discovery patients were divided at random into training and test sets in a 7:3 ratio. In addition, the study compared T-cell repertoires in thyroid tissue and in blood from over 5 Graves' hyperthyroidism patients. Once sampling was done, hyperthyroidism patients were given methimazole at a starting dose of 30 mg daily, whereas ophthalmopathy patients were given high-dose intravenous methylprednisolone. According to the paper, TCR Vbeta CDR3 sequencing was carried out on around 140 peripheral blood samples, which came from approximately 43 ophthalmopathy, under 85 hyperthyroidism and roughly 17 progressor patients. The study at large found these results: Most expanded thyroid clonotypes (frequency above 0.001) were also detected in blood, a finding suggesting that blood repertoires may reflect thyroid immune responses. No statistical method was used to set the sample size in advance, and investigators knew the group allocation. In validation, progression to ophthalmopathy was predicted by the model with roughly 71% sensitivity and 72.22% specificity, a median of roughly 6 months before onset. A model built on a 13 V-J signature distinguished ophthalmopathy from stable hyperthyroidism, reaching about 89% sensitivity and 81.08% specificity in cross-validation and 80%/75% in testing.

Graves' hyperthyroidism was defined as stable when no progression to ophthalmopathy occurred over 18 months of follow-up. Hyperthyroidism patients were newly diagnosed, had a disease duration of under 2 months, and were aged 18 to 65 years. Any patient with an uncontrolled infection, another autoimmune disease, pregnancy or lactation was excluded. Diagnoses were based on clinical symptoms, serum thyroxine and TRAb, thyroid ultrasound and orbital computed tomography. Ficoll-Paque density gradient centrifugation was used to isolate PBMCs from under 11 ml of fresh peripheral blood. Total RNA was extracted using Trizol reagent, and RNA quality was assessed on an Agilent 2100 Bioanalyzer. Amplification of TCR beta CDR3 regions was carried out from RNA transcripts. The TCR CDR3 was subjected to a first round of RT-PCR using the HTBI primer set and the Qiagen OneStep RT-PCR kit. The libraries were constructed in a second round of multiplex PCR and then size-selected and purified. Libraries were sequenced paired-end with 100 bp reads on an Illumina HiSeq2000. For the original study's pipeline: Raw data were processed with SOAPnuke, discarding reads with adapters, uncalled bases, mean Phred below 15, or no exact constant-primer or identifier match. COPE v1.2.5 was used to merge high-quality paired reads, and clonotypes were defined as unique nucleotide sequences. MiTCR v1.1 was used to align the clonotypes against IMGT TRBV, TRBD and TRBJ reference segments. The analysis included only V-J combinations with a frequency above 0.0001, which together covered about 99% of the repertoires. A TCS score was defined as the ratio between F50 (clonal expansion) and ExV (chaos), using BLOSUM62-based TCRdist between CDR3 peptides within each V-J. Welch's t-statistics and random forest reduced some 510 V-J features to 13, which were used in a naive Bayes classifier (R e1071). The public reads were quality trimmed at Q25 with fastp and then assembled into clones with MiXCR by TCRdb, keeping productive beta chains. Duplicate CDR3 protein sequences are folded into a single record with the most common DNA and genes. What appears here as the V and J calls and clone size reflects TCRdb's work, not the paper's. For this sample the table gives about 180,000 distinct CDR3 sequences, of which about 15% were detected only once. 29% of the sample is held by the ten biggest clonotypes.

CDR1 and CDR2 (MGHRA, YSYEKL) derive from the germline V gene. Including cysteine and phenylalanine, the CDR3 has 17 amino acids. The CDR3 DNA has 51 bases and is translated from base 1. Unmatched junction bases come to 11, with V trimmed by 3 bases and J by 6 bases. The chain was built from TRBV4-1 and TRBJ2-1; 10 bases in the junction line up with TRBD2. Sequenced input: blood. The clonotype was recovered from a woman between 50 and 59 years old with Graves' hyperthyroidism. The DNA sequence is given as TGCGCCAGCAGCCAGGATACAAGCGGGGGGGCTTTCAATGAGCAGTTCTTC. It specifies CASSQDTSGGAFNEQFF.